This record looks at one T cell receptor (beta chain) sequence and its context. The table lists this clonotype with many counts. Its antigen target is currently unknown. The record has no base qualities; no much larger clone is one base away. Sequenced on an Illumina HiSeq 2500. TCR beta libraries were prepared by quantitative 5'-RACE with molecular barcodes. On the authors' methods: To identify disease-linked TCR variants, a new computational method was used, one built on a probabilistic model of VDJ rearrangement. The public reads were run again by TCRdb, first through fastp at Q25 and then through MiXCR, and only productive beta chains were kept. Under each unique CDR3 protein, matching rows form one entry showing the most common genes and DNA. These V and J calls originate from TCRdb's pipeline instead of the authors' own analysis. This sample has about 750,000 distinct CDR3 sequences in its table, and around a fifth of those were observed once. The top ten hold under 20% of the sample.

Reading from cysteine to phenylalanine, the CDR3 counts 14 amino acids. Left in the record is the CDR3 DNA by itself, 42 bases read in frame from the first base. Deletion took 3 bases off V and 8 bases off J, with a span of 15 bases between the germline ends. CDR1 KGHDR and CDR2 SFDVKD are derived from the germline V gene. The data belong to a study of CD8 T cells in ankylosing spondylitis (dated by TCRdb to about 2017). Context from the whole study: The study set out to find disease-linked TCR variants by profiling T cell receptor beta repertoires in ankylosing spondylitis patients and healthy donors. The full study cohort was made up of about 24 ankylosing spondylitis patients and about a hundred healthy donors. Peripheral blood was sampled, and synovial fluid was also collected from ankylosing spondylitis patients. The investigation overall reported the following: Some TCR beta motif variants had previously been reported in synovial fluid and blood of reactive arthritis patients, which suggested common disease-initiation mechanisms. The disease-linked clones had a CD8+ phenotype and were found at relatively low frequencies in peripheral blood. A TCR beta motif of about 8 highly homologous amino acid variants appeared characteristic of blood from ankylosing spondylitis patients. The disease-linked clones were reported to be significantly enriched in matched synovial fluid samples from ankylosing spondylitis patients.

Here the chain combines TRBV24-1 and TRBJ1-2, with TRBD1 tentatively as D gene (6 bases match). The sequence was obtained from a male donor with ankylosing spondylitis. What was sequenced was blood, either unsorted or a sorted T cell fraction (not recorded which). The CDR3 loop reads CATSDPRQVGGYTF. The bases are TGTGCCACCAGTGATCCCCGACAGGTTGGCGGCTACACCTTC.